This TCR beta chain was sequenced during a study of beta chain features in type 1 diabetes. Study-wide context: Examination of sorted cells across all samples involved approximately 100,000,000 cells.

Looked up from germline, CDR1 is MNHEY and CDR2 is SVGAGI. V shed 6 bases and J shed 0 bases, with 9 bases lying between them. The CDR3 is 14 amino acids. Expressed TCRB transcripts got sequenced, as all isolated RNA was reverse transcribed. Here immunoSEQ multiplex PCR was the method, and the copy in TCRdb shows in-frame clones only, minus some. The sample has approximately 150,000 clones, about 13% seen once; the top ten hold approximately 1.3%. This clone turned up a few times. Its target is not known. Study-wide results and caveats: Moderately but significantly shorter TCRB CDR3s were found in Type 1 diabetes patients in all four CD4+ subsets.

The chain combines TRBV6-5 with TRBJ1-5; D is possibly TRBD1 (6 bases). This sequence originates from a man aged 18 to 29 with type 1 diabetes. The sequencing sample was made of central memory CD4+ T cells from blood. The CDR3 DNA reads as TGTGCCAGCAGCCGGACAGATAGCAATCAGCCCCAGCATTTT. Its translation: CASSRTDSNQPQHF.